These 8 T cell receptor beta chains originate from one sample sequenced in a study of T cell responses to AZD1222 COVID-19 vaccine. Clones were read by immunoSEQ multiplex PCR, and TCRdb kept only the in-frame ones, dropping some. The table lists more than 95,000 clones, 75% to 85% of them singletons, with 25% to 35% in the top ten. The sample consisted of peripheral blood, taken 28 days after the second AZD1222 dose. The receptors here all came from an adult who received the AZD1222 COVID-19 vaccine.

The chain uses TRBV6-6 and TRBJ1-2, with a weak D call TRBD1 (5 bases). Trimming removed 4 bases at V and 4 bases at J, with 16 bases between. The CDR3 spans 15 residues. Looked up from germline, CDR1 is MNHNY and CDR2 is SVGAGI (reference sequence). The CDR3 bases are TGTGCCAGCAGTTCCCCGTCGACAGAAACCTATGGCTACACCTTC. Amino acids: CASSSPSTETYGYTF.

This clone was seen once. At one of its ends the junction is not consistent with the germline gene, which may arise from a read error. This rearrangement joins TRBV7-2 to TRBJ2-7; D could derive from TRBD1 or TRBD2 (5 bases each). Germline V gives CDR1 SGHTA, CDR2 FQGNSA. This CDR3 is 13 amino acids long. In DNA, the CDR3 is TGTGCCAGCAGCCTAGCAGGGACCTCCTGGCAGTACTTC. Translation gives CASSLAGTSWQYF.

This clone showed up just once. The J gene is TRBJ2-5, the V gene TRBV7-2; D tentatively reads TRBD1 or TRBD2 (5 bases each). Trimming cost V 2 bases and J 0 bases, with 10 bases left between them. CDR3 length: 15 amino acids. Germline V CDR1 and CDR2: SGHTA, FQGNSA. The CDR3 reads CASSLMGEYQETQYF. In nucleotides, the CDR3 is TGTGCCAGCAGCTTAATGGGGGAGTACCAAGAGACCCAGTACTTC.

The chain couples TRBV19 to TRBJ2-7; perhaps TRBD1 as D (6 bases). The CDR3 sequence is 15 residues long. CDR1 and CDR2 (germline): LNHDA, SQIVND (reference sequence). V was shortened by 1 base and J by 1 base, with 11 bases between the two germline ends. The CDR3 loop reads CASSIVAGVSYEQYF. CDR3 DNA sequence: TGTGCCAGTAGTATAGTGGCAGGGGTGTCCTACGAGCAGTACTTC.

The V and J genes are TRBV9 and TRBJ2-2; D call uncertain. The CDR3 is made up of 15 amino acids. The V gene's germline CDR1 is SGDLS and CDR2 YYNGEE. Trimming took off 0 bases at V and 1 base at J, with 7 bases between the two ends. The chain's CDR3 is CASSVGRRNTGELFF. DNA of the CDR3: TGTGCCAGCAGCGTAGGAAGGAGGAACACCGGGGAGCTGTTTTTT.

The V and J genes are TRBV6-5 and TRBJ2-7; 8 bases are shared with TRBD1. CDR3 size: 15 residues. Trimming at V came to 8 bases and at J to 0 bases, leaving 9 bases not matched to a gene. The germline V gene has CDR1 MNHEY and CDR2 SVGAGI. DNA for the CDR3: TGTGCCAGCCTCCGGACAGGGTCGAGCTCCTACGAGCAGTACTTC. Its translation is CASLRTGSSSYEQYF.

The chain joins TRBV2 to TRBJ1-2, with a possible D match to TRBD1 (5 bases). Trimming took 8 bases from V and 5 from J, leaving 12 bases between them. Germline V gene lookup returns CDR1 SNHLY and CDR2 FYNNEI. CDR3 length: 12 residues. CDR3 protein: CASQSGYYGYTF. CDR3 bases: TGTGCCAGCCAGTCAGGGTATTATGGCTACACCTTC. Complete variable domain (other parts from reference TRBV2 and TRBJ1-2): EPEVTQTPSHQVTQMGQEVILRCVPISNHLYFYWYRQILGQKVEFLVSFYNNEISEKSEIFDDQFSVERPDGSNFTLKIRSTKLEDSAMYFCASQSGYYGYTFGSGTRLTVV.

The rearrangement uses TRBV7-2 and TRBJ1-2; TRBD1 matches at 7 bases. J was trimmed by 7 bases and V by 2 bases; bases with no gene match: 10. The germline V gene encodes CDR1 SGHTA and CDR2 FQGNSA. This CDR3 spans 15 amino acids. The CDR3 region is CASSLRQGGRSGYTF. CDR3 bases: TGTGCCAGCAGCTTAAGGCAGGGGGGTAGAAGTGGCTACACCTTC.